These T cell receptor beta chains were read from a single sample in a study of T cell responses to AZD1222 COVID-19 vaccine. Measured with immunoSEQ multiplex PCR; TCRdb has only the in-frame clones, and not every one. This sample carries 70,000 to 90,000 clones, 86% of them seen once, and the ten largest clones take about 8.7%. This specimen consisted of peripheral blood, obtained on day 0 of AZD1222 vaccination. The receptors were sampled from an adult in good health. Both conserved end residues are part of each CDR3. D genes are given only for firm matches. Only part of the rows carry a size: once, few, many, or a class if the clone is expanded.

j_call v_call d_call clone_size cdr3_nt cdr3_aa
TRBJ2-3 TRBV19 NA NA TGTGCCAGTAGTATTAGGATGACACCCGGTTCAGCGCAGTATTTT CASSIRMTPGSAQYF
TRBJ1-5 TRBV3-1/TRBV3-2 TRBD1 NA TGTGCCAGCAGCCAAGCGGGACAGTACAATCAGCCCCAGCATTTT CASSQAGQYNQPQHF
TRBJ2-1 TRBV21-1 NA NA TGTGCCAGCAGCAAAGAATACAATGAGCAGTTCTTC CASSKEYNEQFF
TRBJ2-1 TRBV5-5 TRBD2 NA TGTGCCAGCAGCCCCGCGGGGGGCCCCAGGGACAATGAGCAGTTCTTC CASSPAGGPRDNEQFF
TRBJ1-1 TRBV28 NA NA TGTGCCAGCAGTTTTGGGGGAACGAACACTGAAGCTTTCTTT CASSFGGTNTEAFF
TRBJ1-1 TRBV19 NA NA TGTGCCAGTAGTAACCGGGACACCCTTTATAGGAACACTGAAGCTTTCTTT CASSNRDTLYRNTEAFF
TRBJ1-1 TRBV6-4 NA NA TGTGCCAGCAGTGAACAATGGGGCACTGAAGCTTTCTTT CASSEQWGTEAFF
TRBJ2-7 TRBV5-1 TRBD1 NA TGCGCCAGCAGCTTTGGGACAGCAGAGTACGAGCAGTACTTC CASSFGTAEYEQYF
TRBJ1-2 TRBV3-1/TRBV3-2 NA NA TGTGCCAGCAGCCAAGAATGGGCAACCCGGGGTGGCTACACCTTC CASSQEWATRGGYTF
TRBJ2-2 TRBV9 NA NA TGTGCCAGCAGCGGCGGGACAGCACTATCTGCCGGGGAGCTGTTTTTT CASSGGTALSAGELFF
TRBJ1-1 TRBV5-4 NA NA TGTGCCAGCAGCTTGAAGGATACGGGTTCCACTGAAGCTTTCTTT CASSLKDTGSTEAFF
TRBJ2-1 TRBV7-2 TRBD1 NA TGTGCCAGCAGCTTCAGGACAGGGGGCAATGAGCAGTTCTTC CASSFRTGGNEQFF
TRBJ1-6 TRBV30 NA once TGTGCCTGGAGTGTACTCCGCGCGGGACGGCGGGCTTCACCCCTCCACTTT CAWSVLRAGRRASPLHF
TRBJ2-2 TRBV5-1 TRBD1 few TGCGCCAGCAGCACCCAGACAGGGACCGGGGAGCTGTTTTTT CASSTQTGTGELFF
TRBJ1-6 TRBV20-1 NA NA TGCAGTGCTAGTGTGGGCAGGGATAATTCACCCCTCCACTTT CSASVGRDNSPLHF
TRBJ2-1 TRBV7-3 NA NA TGTGCCAGCAGCTTGGGGCTAGGGAATGAGCAGTTCTTC CASSLGLGNEQFF
TRBJ2-5 TRBV10-3 TRBD2 NA TGTGCCATCAGTCCTTCCGGGAGGTGGAACCAAGAGACCCAGTACTTC CAISPSGRWNQETQYF
TRBJ1-6 TRBV9 TRBD1 NA TGTGCCAGCAGCGCGGCAGGGGGCGCGGGTTCACCCCTCCACTTT CASSAAGGAGSPLHF
TRBJ1-2 TRBV28 NA NA TGTGCCAGCAGTTTGTATACAGGGCTAGGCTACACCTTC CASSLYTGLGYTF
TRBJ2-7 TRBV9 NA NA TGTGCCAGCAGCGTAGGTCAGGGGGGCTACGAGCAGTACTTC CASSVGQGGYEQYF
TRBJ1-5 TRBV27 NA NA TGTGCCAGCAGTTTCGGGGCAGATGGGCAGCCCCAGCATTTT CASSFGADGQPQHF
TRBJ1-1 TRBV5-1 NA NA TGCGCCAGCAGCATTAACGGGGGTATGAACACTGAAGCTTTCTTT CASSINGGMNTEAFF
TRBJ2-3 TRBV24-1 NA NA TGTGCCACCAGTGATTCGAATAAGGACCACACAGATACGCAGTATTTT CATSDSNKDHTDTQYF
TRBJ1-6 TRBV3-1/TRBV3-2 TRBD1 NA TGTGCCAGCAGCGCTCAACAGGGGGCTCATTCACCCCTCCACTTT CASSAQQGAHSPLHF
TRBJ2-7 TRBV27 NA NA TGTGCCAGCAGTTTAGGGTTAGGGGGAGGGGTCTACGAGCAGTACTTC CASSLGLGGGVYEQYF
TRBJ2-7 TRBV28 NA NA TGTGCCGGCAGTTTTTACGGAAACCCCTACGAGCAGTACTTC CAGSFYGNPYEQYF
TRBJ1-5 TRBV2 NA NA TGTGCCAGCAGTGAGAATCGTGGGGCGAATCAGCCCCAGCATTTT CASSENRGANQPQHF
TRBJ1-2 TRBV9 NA NA TGTGCCAGCAGCGTCGCGGGGGTGGGCTATGGCTACACCTTC CASSVAGVGYGYTF
TRBJ2-1 TRBV5-1 NA NA TGCGCCAGCAGCGTAAGACAGGGGAGGGATGAGCAGTTCTTC CASSVRQGRDEQFF
TRBJ2-5 TRBV6-2/TRBV6-3 NA once TGTGCCAGCAGCAAGGCGTCTCAAGAGACCCAGTACTTC CASSKASQETQYF
TRBJ2-6 TRBV27 NA NA TGTGCCAGCAGTTTATATGGCTCTGGGGCCAACGTCCTGACTTTC CASSLYGSGANVLTF
TRBJ1-2 TRBV9 TRBD1 NA TGTGCCAGCAGCGTAGCTCCCGGGACAGGGCACGGCTACACCTTC CASSVAPGTGHGYTF
TRBJ2-5 TRBV5-1 NA NA TGCGCCAGCAGCTTCGGGGGACCTCAAGAGACCCAGTACTTC CASSFGGPQETQYF
TRBJ1-6 TRBV3-1/TRBV3-2 NA NA TGTGCCAGCAGCCAAGATTGGAGGGCAAGTAATTCACCCCTCCACTTT CASSQDWRASNSPLHF
TRBJ2-5 TRBV28 NA NA TGTGCCAGTACCACAGGGTGGGAGACCCAGTACTTC CASTTGWETQYF